The 8 T cell receptor beta chains below were found in one sample sequenced in a study of blood T cells in healthy people across ages. Then a second PCR, running about 6 to 12 cycles, was carried out with a sample-barcoded 5' primer and a J-beta primer mix. TCRdb analysed the 5' RACE reads with MiXCR anew, one entry per CDR3 protein. The sample includes roughly 720,000 distinct CDR3 sequences, 53% seen only once; the top ten take about two fifths. Sample: blood. These receptors were taken from a man of 80 years or more in good health.

The table lists this clonotype with a count of one. The chain carries TRBV20-1 and TRBJ2-2; weak D call: TRBD2 (5 bases). The V gene lost 6 bases and the J gene lost 5 bases, with 13 bases spanning the gap. Germline V CDR1 and CDR2: DFQATT, SNEGSKA (reference sequence). This CDR3 is 13 amino acids long. CDR3 region: CSARRSGTGELFF. The CDR3 DNA reads as TGCAGTGCCCGGCGGTCGGGGACCGGGGAGCTGTTTTTT.

The J gene is TRBJ2-7, the V gene TRBV27; 10 bases match TRBD1. V was clipped by 7 bases and J by 0 bases; unmatched bases: 3. Germline values: CDR1 MNHEY, CDR2 SMNVEV (reference sequence). This CDR3 spans 14 amino acids. CDR3 DNA sequence: TGTGCCAGCATGAGACAGGGGGCCTCCTACGAGCAGTACTTC. This translates into CASMRQGASYEQYF.

V is TRBV9 and J is TRBJ1-2; no definite D call. Trimming cost V 0 bases and J 4 bases, with 7 bases left between them. Germline CDR1 and CDR2: SGDLS and YYNGEE. The CDR3 covers 13 residues. CDR3 residues: CASSVDRAYGYTF. As DNA, the CDR3 is TGTGCCAGCAGCGTAGATCGGGCCTATGGCTACACCTTC. Variable domain in full (rest from reference TRBV9 and TRBJ1-2): DSGVTQTPKHLITATGQRVTLRCSPRSGDLSVYWYQQSLDQGLQFLIQYYNGEERAKGNILERFSAQQFPDLHSELNLSSLELGDSALYFCASSVDRAYGYTFGSGTRLTVV.

This clonotype is a singleton in its sample. The rearrangement joins TRBV28 to TRBJ2-7; maybe TRBD2 (5 bases). The germline V gene encodes CDR1 MDHEN and CDR2 SYDVKM. Trimming removed 8 bases at V and 1 base at J, with 24 bases between. The CDR3 length is 17 residues. The CDR3 protein is CASPPPWNGMGSYEQYF. The CDR3 DNA reads as TGTGCCAGCCCCCCTCCCTGGAACGGGATGGGGTCCTACGAGCAGTACTTC. The full variable domain, with the rest looked up from reference TRBV28 and TRBJ2-7, is DVKVTQSSRYLVKRTGEKVFLECVQDMDHENMFWYRQDPGLGLRLIYFSYDVKMKEKGDIPEGYSVSREKKERFSLILESASTNQTSMYLCASPPPWNGMGSYEQYFGPGTRLTVT.

V gene TRBV7-2 combines with J gene TRBJ2-3; D might be TRBD2 (5 bases). Germline loops: CDR1 SGHTA, CDR2 FQGNSA. CDR3 size: 15 residues. Trimming removed 5 bases at V and 1 base at J, with 13 bases between. DNA of the CDR3: TGTGCCAGCAGCCCTGGGGAGATCGGCACAGATACGCAGTATTTT. It translates to CASSPGEIGTDTQYF.

The chain combines TRBV12-3 or TRBV12-4 with TRBJ2-4, with TRBD2 as a possible D gene (5 bases). The end of the DNA fits TRBJ2-7 better, so the J call may be wrong. The CDR3 sequence is 14 residues long. The DNA for the CDR3 is TGTGCCAGCAGTCCCAGTGGCAGCGGCTACGAGCAGTACTTC. Translated: CASSPSGSGYEQYF.

The chain joins TRBV5-1 to TRBJ2-5; TRBD1 matches at 12 bases. The CDR3 has 16 residues. From germline, CDR1 is SGHRS and CDR2 YFSETQ. V shed 4 bases, J shed 5 bases, and the junction held 9 bases outside the gene matches. The CDR3 DNA reads as TGCGCCAGCAGCAGCCAGGGACAGGGGGCAAGTGAGACCCAGTACTTC. Residues: CASSSQGQGASETQYF.

This chain uses TRBV12-3 or TRBV12-4 with TRBJ2-5; D is possibly TRBD1 (6 bases). The CDR3 is 15 amino acids. V lost 5 bases and J 2 bases, leaving 15 bases between the germline ends. This CDR3 is CASSPPRGPQETQYF. The CDR3 coding sequence is TGTGCCAGCAGTCCCCCCAGGGGACCACAAGAGACCCAGTACTTC.